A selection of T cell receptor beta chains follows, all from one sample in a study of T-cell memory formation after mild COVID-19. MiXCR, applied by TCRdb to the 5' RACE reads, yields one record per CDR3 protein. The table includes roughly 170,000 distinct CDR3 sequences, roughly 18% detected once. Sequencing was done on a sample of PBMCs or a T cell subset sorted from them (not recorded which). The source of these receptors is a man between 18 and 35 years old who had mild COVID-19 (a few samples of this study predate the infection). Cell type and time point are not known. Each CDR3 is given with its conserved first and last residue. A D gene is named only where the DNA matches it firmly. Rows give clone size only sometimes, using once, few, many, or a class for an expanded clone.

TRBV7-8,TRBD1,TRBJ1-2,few,TGTGCCAGCAGCCTTCGACAGGGGGGAAACTATGGCTACACCTTC,CASSLRQGGNYGYTF
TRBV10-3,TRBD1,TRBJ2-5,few,TGTGCCATCAGTGAAAGGACAGGGGAGGAGACCCAGTACTTC,CAISERTGEETQYF
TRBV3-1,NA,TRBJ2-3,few,TGTGCCAGCAGCTACCTTGGACAGAGCCACACAGATACGCAGTATTTT,CASSYLGQSHTDTQYF
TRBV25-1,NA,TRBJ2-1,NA,TGTGCCAGCAGTGAATCTGGATGGAAAGGGAATGAGCAGTTCTTC,CASSESGWKGNEQFF
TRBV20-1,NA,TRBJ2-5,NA,TGCAGTGCTAGAGACAGGGGCCGGGAGACCCAGTACTTC,CSARDRGRETQYF
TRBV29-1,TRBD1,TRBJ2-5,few,TGCAGCGTTGGGCAGCGGACAGGCCAAGAGACCCAGTACTTC,CSVGQRTGQETQYF
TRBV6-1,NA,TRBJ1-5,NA,TGTGCCAGCAGAACGACAGAGGATCAGCCCCAGCATTTT,CASRTTEDQPQHF
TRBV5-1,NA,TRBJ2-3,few,TGCGCCAGCAGCTTGGGGGGCAGGGAGGATACGCAGTATTTT,CASSLGGREDTQYF
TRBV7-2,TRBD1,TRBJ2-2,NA,TGTGCCAGCAGCAGAGGACAGGGTCGTGGTTCCGGGGAGCTGTTTTTT,CASSRGQGRGSGELFF
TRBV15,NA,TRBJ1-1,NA,TGTGCCACCAGCAGAGATCGACAGGCAAACACTGAAGCTTTCTTT,CATSRDRQANTEAFF
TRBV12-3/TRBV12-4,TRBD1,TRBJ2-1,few,TGTGCCAGCACCGACAGGGGGCCAGAAGAGCAGTTCTTC,CASTDRGPEEQFF
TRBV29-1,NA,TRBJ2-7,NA,TGCAGCGTACGGGGGTCCTACGAGCAGTACTTC,CSVRGSYEQYF
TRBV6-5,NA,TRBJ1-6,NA,TGTGCCAGCAGTTACGGCGGATCCAGCAATTCACCCCTCCACTTT,CASSYGGSSNSPLHF
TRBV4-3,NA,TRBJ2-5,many,TGCGCCAGCAGCCAAGAAACGGGGAGTACTCAAGAGACCCAGTACTTC,CASSQETGSTQETQYF
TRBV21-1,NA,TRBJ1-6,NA,TGTGCCAGGAATCCGGGACCGCATAATTCACCCCTCCACTTT,CARNPGPHNSPLHF
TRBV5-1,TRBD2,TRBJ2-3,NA,TGCGCCAGCAGCCTGGGACTAGCGGGGGCGGGAAGCCGCACAGATACGCAGTATTTT,CASSLGLAGAGSRTDTQYF
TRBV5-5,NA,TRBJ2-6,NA,TGTGCCAGCAGCCCGGAAGTTCTCTCTGGGGCCAACGTCCTGACTTTC,CASSPEVLSGANVLTF
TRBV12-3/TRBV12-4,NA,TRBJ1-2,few,TGTGCCAGCACCCCGCAGAGGGGAGGTCTAGGCTACACCTTC,CASTPQRGGLGYTF
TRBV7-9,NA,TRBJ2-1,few,TGTGCCAGCAGCTTAGTAGTCGGTGAGCAGTTCTTC,CASSLVVGEQFF
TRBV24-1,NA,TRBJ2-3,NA,TGTGCCACCAGTGATGCGGACCCGGGGCACGCAGATACGCAGTATTTT,CATSDADPGHADTQYF
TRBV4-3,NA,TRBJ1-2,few,TGCGCCAGCAGCCAAGGGTGGGGTTCCTATGGCTACACCTTC,CASSQGWGSYGYTF
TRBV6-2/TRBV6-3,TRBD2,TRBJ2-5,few,TGTGCCAGCAGTCGAGCGGGGGTAGAGACCCAGTACTTC,CASSRAGVETQYF
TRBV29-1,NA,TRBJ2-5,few,TGCAGCGTCGGACCGGGAATAGAGACCCAGTACTTC,CSVGPGIETQYF
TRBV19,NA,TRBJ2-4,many,TGTGCCAGTAGCACAGGGCAGGGTTTCAACATTCAGTACTTC,CASSTGQGFNIQYF